This TCR beta chain was sequenced for a study of blood T cell repertoires in COVID-19. For the study at large: Italy, Spain and the United States were the sources of the convalescent and acute COVID-19 samples. From T cells, B-cell-depleted T cells, or PBMCs came the material, which was cDNA or gDNA.

Per the original methods: Amplified reference gene primers provided the basis for estimating nucleated cell counts. Assay: immunoSEQ multiplex PCR; the TCRdb copy retains only in-frame clones and omits some. V and J calls and clone size are those listed in that table; D and trimming were worked out from the DNA. This table has 20,000 or so clones, about nine tenths appearing once. This CDR3 is 12 amino acids long. Trimming cost V 4 bases and J 10 bases, with 13 bases left between them. The V and J genes are TRBV23-1 and TRBJ1-1; a possible D gene is TRBD1 (6 bases). TRBV23-1 is classed as an ORF, of uncertain function. Sequenced input: peripheral blood. The receptor was derived from a man in his fifties with active COVID-19. The chain's CDR3 is CASSLGTRGAFF. The CDR3 DNA follows: TGCGCCAGCAGTCTTGGGACACGTGGAGCTTTCTTT.